Detailed here is one TCR beta chain. This entry belongs to a study of blood T cell repertoires in COVID-19. Turning to the study itself: Sites in the United States, Italy and Spain provided acute and convalescent COVID-19 samples. The analysed material was cDNA or gDNA that came from T cells, B-cell-depleted T cells, or PBMCs.

J lost 5 bases, V lost 0 bases, and 1 base had no gene match. CDR3 size: 13 residues. Looked up from germline, CDR1 is GTSNPN and CDR2 is SVGIG (reference sequence). The authors' processing: Estimation of nucleated cell counts relied on the amplification of reference gene primers. Assay used: immunoSEQ multiplex PCR; TCRdb lists only in-frame clones, some missing. V, J and clone size derive from that table, while D and trimming were established from the DNA sequence. The table shows over 250,000 clones, with around 86% occurring only once. Sequencing input: peripheral blood. This receptor was identified in a human donor in a cohort sampled during active COVID-19. The chain couples TRBV30 to TRBJ2-7, with 10 bases lining up with TRBD2. The CDR3, as DNA: TGTGCCTGGAGTGTCCTAGCGGGAGACGAGCAGTACTTC. This translates into CAWSVLAGDEQYF.